These 26 T cell receptor beta chains were sequenced from one sample in a study of blood T cell repertoires in COVID-19. Here immunoSEQ multiplex PCR was the method, and the copy in TCRdb shows in-frame clones only, minus some. The sample has around 240,000 clones, around 90% seen once. The sequenced material came from PBMCs or T cells enriched from blood (not recorded which). These TCRs come from a human donor in a cohort exposed to, infected with or recovered from COVID-19 (not recorded which). The donor label of this sample is uncertain.

The chain links TRBV9 to TRBJ2-2; 9 bases fit TRBD1. CDR1 and CDR2 (germline): SGDLS, YYNGEE. Trimming took 2 bases from V and 4 from J; bases not matched to a gene: 9. CDR3 size: 17 residues. Here the CDR3 reads CASSVDDRGASTGELFF. Here the CDR3 DNA reads TGTGCCAGCAGCGTCGACGACAGGGGGGCCAGCACCGGGGAGCTGTTTTTT.

V gene TRBV25-1 combines with J gene TRBJ2-2; 7 nucleotides line up with TRBD1. J gave up 5 bases and V 6 bases, and 6 bases lay outside the gene matches. The germline V gene has CDR1 MGHDK and CDR2 SYGVNS. This CDR3 has 14 residues. CDR3 residues: CASSGTAFTGELFF. The CDR3 DNA reads TGTGCCAGCAGCGGGACAGCTTTTACCGGGGAGCTGTTTTTT.

The chain combines TRBV6-2 or TRBV6-3 with TRBJ2-2; TRBD2 matches 8 bases. The CDR3 length is 14 residues. The ends lost 5 bases at V and 6 bases at J; junction bases unmatched: 5. CDR1 and CDR2 (germline): MNHEY, SVGEGT. The CDR3, as DNA: TGTGCCAGCAGTAGCGGGGGCCTTCCCGGGGAGCTGTTTTTT. It codes for CASSSGGLPGELFF.

V is TRBV19 and J is TRBJ2-1; D is possibly TRBD1 (5 bases). Germline lookup yields CDR1 LNHDA and CDR2 SQIVND (reference sequence). This CDR3 spans 15 amino acids. V was cut by 4 bases and J by 0 bases, with 10 bases left in between. The CDR3 nucleotides are TGTGCCAGTAGTACCGACAGTAGCTCCTACAATGAGCAGTTCTTC. Encoded protein: CASSTDSSSYNEQFF.

This clone was picked up one time. The chain combines TRBV5-1 with TRBJ1-1; TRBD1 is a possible D gene (6 bases). V gave up 2 bases and J gave up 0 bases, with 11 bases separating them. This CDR3 comprises 15 residues. Per the germline V gene, CDR1 is SGHRS and CDR2 is YFSETQ. CDR3 sequence reads: CASSFRGDMNTEAFF. The CDR3 nucleotides read TGCGCCAGCAGCTTTAGAGGGGACATGAACACTGAAGCTTTCTTT.

The genes are TRBV6-5 and TRBJ2-1, with TRBD1 matching 8 bases. Germline trimming cut 8 bases from V and 8 bases from J; bases unmatched to any gene: 11. The CDR3 runs to 14 residues. Germline lookup yields CDR1 MNHEY and CDR2 SVGAGI. The chain's CDR3 is CASRLGQGRHEQFF. CDR3 coding DNA: TGTGCCAGCCGCCTCGGACAGGGACGCCATGAGCAGTTCTTC.

This chain uses TRBV6-5 with TRBJ1-1; the match to TRBD1 covers 10 bases. Per the germline V gene, CDR1 is MNHEY and CDR2 is SVGAGI. Trimming removed 1 base from V and 1 base from J; junction bases left unmatched: 3. The CDR3 runs to 16 residues. CDR3 nucleotide sequence: TGTGCCAGCAGTTACTTAGGGACAGGGGCGAACACTGAAGCTTTCTTT. Encoded protein: CASSYLGTGANTEAFF.

The chain carries TRBV24-1 and TRBJ2-5; 11 nucleotides line up with TRBD2. Germline V gene lookup returns CDR1 KGHDR and CDR2 SFDVKD. The CDR3 has 15 residues. J was trimmed by 3 bases and V by 4 bases; bases with no gene match: 3. The CDR3 DNA is TGTGCCACCAGTGACCCGGGACTAGCGGAAGAGACCCAGTACTTC. Translation: CATSDPGLAEETQYF.

The chain employs TRBV19 and TRBJ1-2; 7 nucleotides agree with TRBD1. The CDR3 totals 13 residues. V trimming: 8 bases; J trimming: 8 bases; junction bases outside the gene matches: 11. From germline, CDR1 is LNHDA and CDR2 SQIVND (reference sequence). The CDR3 nucleotides read TGTGCCAGTGACATGGGACAGTCGAGAGGCTACACCTTC. Protein product: CASDMGQSRGYTF. The full variable domain, rest sourced from reference TRBV19 and TRBJ1-2, is DGGITQSPKYLFRKEGQNVTLSCEQNLNHDAMYWYRQDPGQGLRLIYYSQIVNDFQKGDIAEGYSVSREKKESFPLTVTSAQKNPTAFYLCASDMGQSRGYTFGSGTRLTVV.

The genes are TRBV5-1 and TRBJ2-3; 8 nucleotides align to TRBD1. The germline gives CDR1 SGHRS, CDR2 YFSETQ. V dropped 3 bases and J dropped 5; count of bases not matched to a gene: 11. The CDR3 is 16 amino acids. The CDR3 region has the DNA TGCGCCAGCAGCTCTCCACAGGGGGGCCCGGGAGATACGCAGTATTTT. Translating gives CASSSPQGGPGDTQYF.

This clone was observed a single time. This chain connects TRBV14 to TRBJ2-3; D is perhaps TRBD2 (6 bases). This CDR3 is 15 amino acids long. With 0 bases removed from V and 6 bases from J, the gap between germline ends came to 13 bases. Germline lookup yields CDR1 SGHDN and CDR2 FVKESK. The CDR3, as DNA: TGTGCCAGCAGCCAAGATTACGGAGGGGTGGATACGCAGTATTTT. It is translated as CASSQDYGGVDTQYF.

This chain uses TRBV7-8 with TRBJ2-3, with 11 bases identical to TRBD2. The ends lost 5 bases at V and 1 base at J; junction bases unmatched: 8. Germline CDR1 SGHVS, CDR2 FQNEAQ. The CDR3 extends over 17 amino acids. The CDR3 sequence is CASSLGTSGRRTDTQYF. CDR3 sequence (DNA): TGTGCCAGCAGCCTCGGGACTAGCGGCCGCCGCACAGATACGCAGTATTTT.

V and J are TRBV23-1 and TRBJ2-1; D unresolved. TRBV23-1 is classed as an ORF, of uncertain function. V was shortened by 0 bases and J by 0 bases, with 21 bases between the two germline ends. The CDR3 contains 20 residues. The CDR3 DNA is TGCGCCAGCAGTCAATCGAGCCACCTTAACAGCCACAGCTCCTACAATGAGCAGTTCTTC. This translates into CASSQSSHLNSHSSYNEQFF.

This clone was counted a single time. The chain has TRBV5-1 and TRBJ1-1; D is perhaps TRBD1 (5 bases). V lost 7 bases and J lost 7, with 14 bases in between. The CDR3 has 12 amino acids. Germline CDR1 SGHRS, CDR2 YFSETQ. In DNA form, the CDR3 reads TGCGCCAGCGCCGGGCAGGGTGGTGAAGCTTTCTTT. Its translation: CASAGQGGEAFF.

The gene calls are TRBV10-3 and TRBJ1-2; TRBD1 is a possible D gene (5 bases). V lost 6 bases and J 3 bases, leaving 8 bases between the germline ends. Germline V CDR1 and CDR2: ENHRY, SYGVKD. This CDR3 spans 12 amino acids. The CDR3 DNA sequence: TGTGCCATCAGAGGGGATGACTATGGCTACACCTTC. Protein: CAIRGDDYGYTF.

The count of this clone is one. This chain connects TRBV18 to TRBJ2-1; 7 bases agree with TRBD2. J was trimmed by 0 bases and V by 3 bases; bases with no gene match: 5. Germline V CDR1 and CDR2: KGHSH, LQKENI. The CDR3 totals 16 residues. Here the CDR3 reads CASSPGAGSSYNEQFF. The CDR3 coding sequence is TGTGCCAGCTCACCGGGAGCGGGGAGCTCCTACAATGAGCAGTTCTTC.

The chain employs TRBV29-1 and TRBJ1-1, with unresolved D. The germline CDR1 and CDR2 sequences are SQVTM and ANQGSEA. The length of the CDR3 is 13 residues. V shed 7 bases and J shed 0 bases, with 12 bases lying between them. CDR3 nucleotides: TGCAGCGGCGGTGTGGAGGTGAACACTGAAGCTTTCTTT. Protein product: CSGGVEVNTEAFF.

The rearrangement links TRBV9 to TRBJ1-6; the match to TRBD1 covers 7 bases. The CDR3 covers 15 residues. V gave up 1 base and J gave up 9 bases; unmatched junction bases: 7. Germline lookup yields CDR1 SGDLS and CDR2 YYNGEE. The DNA of the CDR3 is TGTGCCAGCAGCGTAAGTGACAGGGTCCTTTCACCCCTCCACTTT. Translation gives CASSVSDRVLSPLHF. The variable domain in full, completed from reference TRBV9 and TRBJ1-6, reads DSGVTQTPKHLITATGQRVTLRCSPRSGDLSVYWYQQSLDQGLQFLIQYYNGEERAKGNILERFSAQQFPDLHSELNLSSLELGDSALYFCASSVSDRVLSPLHFGNGTRLTVT.

The gene calls are TRBV11-1 and TRBJ1-2, with unresolved D. The germline V and J ends were trimmed by 5 bases and 8 bases, with 12 bases remaining between them. Germline loops: CDR1 SGHAT, CDR2 FQDESV (reference sequence). CDR3 length: 12 residues. CDR3: CASSDGVGGYTF. In DNA, the CDR3 is TGTGCCAGCAGCGACGGGGTGGGCGGCTACACCTTC.

The rearrangement links TRBV7-2 to TRBJ1-1; D possibly corresponds to TRBD1 (5 bases). Germline CDR1 and CDR2: SGHTA and FQGNSA. V gave up 4 bases and J gave up 11 bases, with 35 bases separating them. The CDR3 is 19 amino acids. The CDR3 sequence is CASSSQPDSFNVEAGEAFF. CDR3 DNA: TGTGCCAGCAGCTCGCAGCCCGACAGTTTCAATGTTGAGGCGGGGGAGGCTTTCTTT.

CDR3 protein: CASSEWGVGTDTQYF. The CDR3 DNA sequence: TGTGCCAGCAGTGAATGGGGGGTGGGCACAGATACGCAGTATTTT. The chain uses TRBV25-1 and TRBJ2-3; maybe TRBD2 (6 bases). CDR3 length: 15 amino acids. CDR1 MGHDK and CDR2 SYGVNS come from the germline V gene. V was clipped by 1 base and J by 1 base, with 9 bases between them. The full variable domain, completed using reference TRBV25-1 and TRBJ2-3, is EADIYQTPRYLVIGTGKKITLECSQTMGHDKMYWYQQDPGMELHLIHYSYGVNSTEKGDLSSESTVSRIRTEHFPLTLESARPSHTSQYLCASSEWGVGTDTQYFGPGTRLTVL.

The V and J genes are TRBV27 and TRBJ2-1; perhaps TRBD2 as D (5 bases). Per germline, CDR1 MNHEY and CDR2 SMNVEV (reference sequence). The CDR3 consists of 12 residues. Trimming removed 6 bases at V and 7 bases at J, with 10 bases between. The CDR3 loop reads CASRGVGNEQFF. The CDR3 DNA reads as TGTGCCAGCAGGGGAGTAGGGAATGAGCAGTTCTTC.

This clone was seen once. The rearrangement joins TRBV27 to TRBJ1-2, with D hard to call. The CDR3 is 15 residues long. V shed 2 bases and J shed 4 bases, with 14 bases lying between them. Germline V gene lookup returns CDR1 MNHEY and CDR2 SMNVEV (reference sequence). This CDR3 is CASSLLLGRAYGYTF. The CDR3 bases are TGTGCCAGCAGTTTACTTCTGGGCAGAGCCTATGGCTACACCTTC.

The genes are TRBV2 and TRBJ2-2; 7 bases map to TRBD2. The germline CDR1 and CDR2 sequences are SNHLY and FYNNEI. V gave up 2 bases and J gave up 0 bases; unmatched junction bases: 3. The CDR3 loop spans 16 amino acids. CDR3 in amino acids: CASSERSGANTGELFF. The CDR3 DNA is TGTGCCAGCAGTGAAAGGAGCGGGGCGAACACCGGGGAGCTGTTTTTT.

This rearrangement joins TRBV18 to TRBJ2-4, with a tentative D call TRBD1 (6 bases). The CDR3 has 16 amino acids. V was shortened by 2 bases and J by 1 base, with 12 bases between the two germline ends. CDR1 KGHSH and CDR2 LQKENI come from the germline V gene. The CDR3 region is CASSPTRGLAKNIQYF. CDR3 nucleotides: TGTGCCAGCTCACCAACCAGGGGTTTGGCCAAAAACATTCAGTACTTC. The whole variable domain, remainder taken from reference TRBV18 and TRBJ2-4, is NAGVMQNPRHLVRRRGQEARLRCSPMKGHSHVYWYRQLPEEGLKFMVYLQKENIIDESGMPKERFSAEFPKEGPSILRIQQVVRGDSAAYFCASSPTRGLAKNIQYFGAGTRLSVL.

The rearrangement links TRBV4-1 to TRBJ1-2, with 7 bases fitting TRBD1. V trimming: 2 bases; J trimming: 8 bases; junction bases outside the gene matches: 14. The CDR3 totals 16 residues. Germline CDR1 MGHRA, CDR2 YSYEKL. The CDR3 coding sequence is TGCGCCAGCAGCCAAAATGACAGGGCCGGGTACAAGGGCTACACCTTC. Its protein is CASSQNDRAGYKGYTF.